This TCR beta chain was obtained from a study of regulatory T cells in long-lasting Graves disease. Study-wide context: Antithyroid drug intake by newly diagnosed Graves' patients had lasted under 3 months.

Study-wide points: Owing to a sample size that was small, accuracy may have been reduced.

Time point defined: newly diagnosed GD, antithyroid drugs for less than 3 months. From PBMCs, RNA was extracted and then used to make the TCR library. Graves' disease diagnosis used American Thyroid Association guidelines. Combining iRepertoire HTBI primers with Arm-PCR of CDR3 regions, the authors built TCR beta libraries. Each CDR3 protein is one row after TCRdb ran MiXCR on the multiplex PCR reads. The sample consists of 360,000 or so distinct CDR3 sequences, roughly 16% of them appearing once. At least ten counts were recorded for this clonotype. Its target is not known. The same data also contributed to another study, on T cells in Graves' hyperthyroidism and ophthalmopathy. That paper states: Blood also contained most expanded thyroid clonotypes above 0.001.

This TCR derives from a woman under 30 with Graves disease. The starting material was peripheral blood mononuclear cells (PBMCs), obtained at new diagnosis, from a patient treated with antithyroid drugs.

The CDR3 DNA reads as TGTGCCAGCAGCTTAGACGGACAGCGCACAGATACGCAGTATTTT. It codes for CASSLDGQRTDTQYF. V usage is TRBV11-2 and J usage is TRBJ2-3; tentative D call: TRBD1 (6 bases). Trimming removed 0 bases at V and 1 base at J, with 8 bases between. The CDR3 is 15 residues long. CDR1 SGHAT and CDR2 FQNNGV come from the germline V gene.